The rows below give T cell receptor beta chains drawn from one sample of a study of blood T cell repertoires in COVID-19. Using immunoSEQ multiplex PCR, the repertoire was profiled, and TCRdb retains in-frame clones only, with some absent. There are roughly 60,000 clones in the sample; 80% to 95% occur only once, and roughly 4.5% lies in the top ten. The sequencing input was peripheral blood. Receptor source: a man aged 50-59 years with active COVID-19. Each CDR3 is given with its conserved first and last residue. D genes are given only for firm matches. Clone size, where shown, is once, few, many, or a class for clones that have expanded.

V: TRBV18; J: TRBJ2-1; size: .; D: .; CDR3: CASSPPQGRRNEQFF; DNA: TGTGCCAGCTCACCACCGCAGGGTAGAAGGAATGAGCAGTTCTTC
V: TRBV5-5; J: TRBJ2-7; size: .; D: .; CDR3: CASSQERHGEQYF; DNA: TGTGCCAGCAGCCAGGAGCGGCACGGCGAGCAGTACTTC
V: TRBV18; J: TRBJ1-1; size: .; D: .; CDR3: CASSPPGRGTEAFF; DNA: TGTGCCAGCTCACCACCAGGTAGGGGGACTGAAGCTTTCTTT
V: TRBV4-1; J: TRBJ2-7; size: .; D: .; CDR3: CASSQIGQTYEQYF; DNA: TGCGCCAGCAGCCAGATCGGACAGACCTACGAGCAGTACTTC
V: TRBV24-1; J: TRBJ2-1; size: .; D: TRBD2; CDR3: CATSAVYAGGNEQFF; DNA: TGTGCCACCAGCGCGGTCTACGCGGGAGGAAATGAGCAGTTCTTC
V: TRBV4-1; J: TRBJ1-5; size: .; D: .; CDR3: CASSQAPPQGNNQPQHF; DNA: TGCGCCAGCAGCCAGGCGCCTCCACAGGGTAACAATCAGCCCCAGCATTTT
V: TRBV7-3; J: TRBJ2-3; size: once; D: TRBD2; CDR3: CASSLVGGPPDTQYF; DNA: TGTGCCAGCAGCTTGGTGGGAGGGCCACCGGATACGCAGTATTTT
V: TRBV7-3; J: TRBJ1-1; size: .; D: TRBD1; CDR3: CASSLKGTENTEAFF; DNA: TGTGCCAGCAGCTTAAAAGGGACAGAGAACACTGAAGCTTTCTTT
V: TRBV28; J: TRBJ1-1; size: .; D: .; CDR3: CASTDSQHTEAFF; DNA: TGTGCCAGCACGGACAGTCAGCACACTGAAGCTTTCTTT
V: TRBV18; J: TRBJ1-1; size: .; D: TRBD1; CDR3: CASSTTGGVIAFF; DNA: TGTGCCAGCTCCACGACAGGGGGAGTGATAGCTTTCTTT
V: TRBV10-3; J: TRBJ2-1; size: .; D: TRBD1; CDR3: CAIRGAGGQGAINEQFF; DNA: TGTGCCATCAGGGGAGCCGGCGGGCAGGGGGCCATAAATGAGCAGTTCTTC
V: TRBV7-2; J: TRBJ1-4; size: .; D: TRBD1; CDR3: CASSLVGTGRNEKLFF; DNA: TGTGCCAGCAGCTTAGTCGGGACAGGGAGGAATGAAAAACTGTTTTTT
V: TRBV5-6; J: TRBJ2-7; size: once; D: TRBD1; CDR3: CASSPDPTGVYEQYF; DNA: TGTGCCAGCAGCCCTGACCCGACAGGGGTCTACGAGCAGTACTTC
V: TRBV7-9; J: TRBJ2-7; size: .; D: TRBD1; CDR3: CASSLGAPGQGTYEQYF; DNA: TGTGCCAGCAGCTTAGGTGCTCCGGGACAGGGGACCTACGAGCAGTACTTC
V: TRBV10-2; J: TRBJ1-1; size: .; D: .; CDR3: CASRQMNTEAFF; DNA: TGCGCCAGCAGACAGATGAACACTGAAGCTTTCTTT
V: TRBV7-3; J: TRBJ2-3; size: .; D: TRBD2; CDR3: CASSLTRDRGGTQYF; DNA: TGTGCCAGCAGCTTAACGCGGGACCGCGGGGGTACGCAGTATTTT
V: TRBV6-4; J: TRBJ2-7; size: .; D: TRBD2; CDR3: CASSETSGGIYEQYF; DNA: TGTGCCAGCAGTGAAACTAGCGGGGGGATATACGAGCAGTACTTC
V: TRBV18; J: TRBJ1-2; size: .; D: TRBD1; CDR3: CAAHSQPPRTGSYGYTF; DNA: TGTGCCGCTCATTCCCAACCGCCGAGGACAGGGTCCTATGGCTACACCTTC
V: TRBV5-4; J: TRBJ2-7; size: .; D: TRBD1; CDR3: CASSKGTGGYEQYF; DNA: TGTGCCAGCAGCAAAGGGACAGGGGGGTACGAGCAGTACTTC
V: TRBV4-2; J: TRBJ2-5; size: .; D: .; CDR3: CASSQVLPVQETQYF; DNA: TGTGCCAGCAGCCAAGTTCTACCCGTCCAAGAGACCCAGTACTTC
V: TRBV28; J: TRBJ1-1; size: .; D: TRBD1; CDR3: CASSRQGVVNTEAFF; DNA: TGTGCCAGCAGTAGACAGGGGGTTGTGAACACTGAAGCTTTCTTT
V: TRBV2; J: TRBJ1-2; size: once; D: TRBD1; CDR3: CASSKEQGVYGYTF; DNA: TGTGCCAGCAGTAAAGAACAGGGGGTCTATGGCTACACCTTC
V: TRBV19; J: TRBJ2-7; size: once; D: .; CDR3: CASSNGLTAYEQYF; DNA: TGTGCCAGTAGTAATGGACTGACGGCCTACGAGCAGTACTTC
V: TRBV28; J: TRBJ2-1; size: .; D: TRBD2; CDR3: CASSLASGGSSYNEQFF; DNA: TGTGCCAGCAGTTTAGCTAGCGGGGGTAGCTCCTACAATGAGCAGTTCTTC
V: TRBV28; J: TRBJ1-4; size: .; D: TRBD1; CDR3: CASSFPGQAINEKLFF; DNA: TGTGCCAGCAGTTTCCCGGGACAGGCGATTAATGAAAAACTGTTTTTT
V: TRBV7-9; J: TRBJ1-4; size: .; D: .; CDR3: CASSLSLLGTPNEKLFF; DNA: TGTGCCAGCAGTTTAAGCCTCCTCGGGACACCAAATGAAAAACTGTTTTTT
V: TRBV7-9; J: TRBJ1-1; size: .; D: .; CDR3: CASSFGQLGEAFF; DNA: TGTGCCAGCAGCTTCGGACAATTGGGTGAAGCTTTCTTT
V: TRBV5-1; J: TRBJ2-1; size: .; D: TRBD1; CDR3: CASSPGQGFYNEQFF; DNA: TGCGCCAGCAGCCCGGGACAGGGTTTCTACAATGAGCAGTTCTTC
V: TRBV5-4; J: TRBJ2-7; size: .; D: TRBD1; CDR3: CASSLPGQNAYEQYF; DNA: TGTGCCAGCAGCTTGCCGGGACAGAATGCCTACGAGCAGTACTTC
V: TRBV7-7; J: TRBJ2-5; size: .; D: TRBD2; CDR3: CASSLLAGGQETQYF; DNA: TGTGCTAGCAGCTTGCTAGCGGGGGGCCAAGAGACCCAGTACTTC
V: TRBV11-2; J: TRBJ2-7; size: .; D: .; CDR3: CASSLDPSSYEQYF; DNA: TGTGCCAGCAGCTTAGATCCGAGCTCCTACGAGCAGTACTTC
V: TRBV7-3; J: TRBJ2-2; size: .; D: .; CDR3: CASSLRTGELFF; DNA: TGTGCCAGCAGCCTCCGGACCGGGGAGCTGTTTTTT
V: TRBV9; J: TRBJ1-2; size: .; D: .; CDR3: CASSASGRGYGYTF; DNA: TGTGCCAGCAGCGCCTCTGGGAGGGGATATGGCTACACCTTC
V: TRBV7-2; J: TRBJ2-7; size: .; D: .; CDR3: CASSQNVIGAPYEQYF; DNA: TGTGCCAGCAGCCAGAACGTTATAGGGGCCCCCTACGAGCAGTACTTC
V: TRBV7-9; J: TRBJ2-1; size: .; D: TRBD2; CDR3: CASSLSGGGEQFF; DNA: TGTGCCAGCAGCTTGAGCGGCGGGGGTGAGCAGTTCTTC
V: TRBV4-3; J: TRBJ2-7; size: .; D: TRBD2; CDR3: CASSQGLAGGFEQYF; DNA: TGCGCCAGCAGCCAAGGACTAGCGGGGGGGTTCGAGCAGTACTTC
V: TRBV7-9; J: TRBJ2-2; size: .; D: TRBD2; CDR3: CASSPAGGANTGELFF; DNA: TGTGCCAGCAGCCCAGCGGGGGGAGCGAACACCGGGGAGCTGTTTTTT